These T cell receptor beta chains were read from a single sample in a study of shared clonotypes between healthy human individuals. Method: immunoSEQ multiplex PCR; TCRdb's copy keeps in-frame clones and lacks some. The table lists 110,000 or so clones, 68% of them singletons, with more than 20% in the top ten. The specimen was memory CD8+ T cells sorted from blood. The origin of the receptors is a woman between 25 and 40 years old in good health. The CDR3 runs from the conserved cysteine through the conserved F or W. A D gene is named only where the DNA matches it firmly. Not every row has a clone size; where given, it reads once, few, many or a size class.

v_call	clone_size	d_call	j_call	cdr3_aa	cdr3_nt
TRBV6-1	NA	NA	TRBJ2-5	CASTGVETQYF	TGTGCCAGCACAGGGGTCGAGACCCAGTACTTC
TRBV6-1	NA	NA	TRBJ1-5	CASSEAGISAPPHF	TGTGCCAGCAGTGAAGCCGGAATATCAGCCCCACCGCATTTT
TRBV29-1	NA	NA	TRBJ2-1	CSVLGLHSYNEQFF	TGCAGCGTTCTAGGCCTCCACTCCTACAATGAGCAGTTCTTC
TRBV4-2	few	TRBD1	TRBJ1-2	CASSRGQGRDLDGYTF	TGTGCCAGCAGCCGAGGACAGGGTAGGGACTTGGATGGCTACACCTTC
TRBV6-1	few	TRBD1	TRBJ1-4	CASCTGQSNEKLFF	TGTGCCAGTTGTACGGGACAGTCTAATGAAAAACTGTTTTTT
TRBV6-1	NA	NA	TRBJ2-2	CASRSGLNTGELFF	TGTGCCAGCAGGTCAGGGCTGAACACCGGGGAGCTGTTTTTT
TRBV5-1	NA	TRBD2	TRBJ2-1	CASSWTSGSSYNEQFF	TGCGCCAGCAGCTGGACTAGCGGGAGCTCCTACAATGAGCAGTTCTTC
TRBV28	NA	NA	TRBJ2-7	CASSLHSGHSSYEQYF	TGTGCCAGCAGTTTGCATTCGGGACATAGCTCCTACGAGCAGTACTTC
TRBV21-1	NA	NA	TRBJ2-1	CAGSTNEQFF	TGTGCCGGCAGCACAAATGAGCAGTTCTTC
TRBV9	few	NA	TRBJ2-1	CASSVAREIIPFYNEQFF	TGTGCCAGCAGCGTAGCTCGGGAAATAATTCCCTTCTACAATGAGCAGTTCTTC
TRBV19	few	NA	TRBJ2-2	CASSPRQTDPANTGELFF	TGTGCCAGTAGTCCAAGACAGACGGACCCCGCGAACACCGGGGAGCTGTTTTTT
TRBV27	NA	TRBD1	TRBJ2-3	CASAQSRDRGADTQYF	TGTGCCAGCGCACAAAGCCGGGACAGGGGCGCAGATACGCAGTATTTT
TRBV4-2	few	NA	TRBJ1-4	CASSQDTGQGYEKLFF	TGTGCCAGCAGCCAAGATACGGGTCAAGGTTATGAAAAACTGTTTTTT
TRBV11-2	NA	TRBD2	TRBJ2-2	CASNPMVSGRAHGELFF	TGTGCCAGCAACCCAATGGTTAGCGGGAGGGCCCACGGGGAGCTGTTTTTT
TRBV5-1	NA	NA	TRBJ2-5	CASSNRRGAEETQYF	TGCGCCAGCAGCAACCGACGAGGAGCCGAGGAGACCCAGTACTTC
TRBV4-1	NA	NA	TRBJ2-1	CASSTLIITNEQFF	TGCGCCAGCAGCACCCTGATAATAACCAATGAGCAGTTCTTC
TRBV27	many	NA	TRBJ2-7	CASSFSGTSSSYEQYF	TGTGCCAGCAGTTTCTCCGGGACTTCTAGCTCCTACGAGCAGTACTTC
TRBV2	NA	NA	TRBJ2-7	CASSEMVYEQYF	TGTGCCAGCAGTGAAATGGTTTACGAGCAGTACTTC
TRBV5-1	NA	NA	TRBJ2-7	CASSLGPTQGQYF	TGCGCCAGCAGCTTGGGCCCAACCCAGGGGCAGTACTTC
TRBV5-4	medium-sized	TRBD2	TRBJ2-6	CASSVGTSVHSGANVLTF	TGTGCCAGCAGCGTCGGGACTAGCGTCCACTCTGGGGCCAACGTCCTGACTTTC
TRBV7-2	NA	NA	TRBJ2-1	CASSLVMAANNEQFF	TGTGCCAGCAGCTTAGTTATGGCCGCGAACAATGAGCAGTTCTTC
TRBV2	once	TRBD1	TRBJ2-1	CASSEWGTGAYNEQFF	TGTGCCAGCAGTGAGTGGGGTACAGGGGCATACAATGAGCAGTTCTTC
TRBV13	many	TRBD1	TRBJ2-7	CASSLEGDRTYEQYF	TGTGCCAGCAGCTTAGAGGGGGACAGGACCTACGAGCAGTACTTC
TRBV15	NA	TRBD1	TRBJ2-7	CATSRDNRGYEQYF	TGTGCCACCAGCAGAGATAACAGGGGTTACGAGCAGTACTTC
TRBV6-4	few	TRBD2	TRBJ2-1	CASSDSTGEGYNEQFF	TGTGCCAGCAGTGACTCTACGGGGGAGGGATACAATGAGCAGTTCTTC
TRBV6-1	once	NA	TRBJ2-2	CASSAGTPFFPGELFF	TGTGCCAGCAGTGCCGGGACTCCTTTTTTTCCCGGGGAGCTGTTTTTT
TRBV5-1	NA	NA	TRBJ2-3	CASSPRAVGADTQYF	TGCGCCAGCAGCCCTCGGGCCGTCGGGGCAGATACGCAGTATTTT
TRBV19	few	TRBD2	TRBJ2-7	CASSVLAGGYEQYF	TGTGCCAGTAGTGTACTAGCGGGAGGTTACGAGCAGTACTTC
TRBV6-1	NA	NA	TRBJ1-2	CASSENINYGYTF	TGTGCCAGCAGTGAGAATATTAACTATGGCTACACCTTC
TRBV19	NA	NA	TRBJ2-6	CASSWKANVLTF	TGTGCCAGTAGCTGGAAGGCCAACGTCCTGACTTTC
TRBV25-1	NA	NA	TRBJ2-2	CATLGGGENTGELFF	TGTGCCACCCTGGGCGGAGGGGAGAACACCGGGGAGCTGTTTTTT
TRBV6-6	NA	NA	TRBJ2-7	CASSRREYDEQYF	TGTGCCAGCAGTCGCAGGGAATATGACGAGCAGTACTTC
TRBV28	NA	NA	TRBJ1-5	CASKGSNQPQHF	TGTGCCAGCAAAGGGAGCAATCAGCCCCAGCATTTT
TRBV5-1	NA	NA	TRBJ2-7	CASSFRSQHLYEQYF	TGCGCCAGCAGCTTCCGGTCCCAACATCTCTACGAGCAGTACTTC
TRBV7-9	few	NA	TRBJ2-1	CASSLVGLNEQFF	TGTGCCAGCAGCTTAGTTGGTCTTAATGAGCAGTTCTTC
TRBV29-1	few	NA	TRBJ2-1	CSVGKALYNEQFF	TGCAGCGTTGGCAAAGCCCTTTACAATGAGCAGTTCTTC
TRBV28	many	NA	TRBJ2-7	CATTRPADGSSYEQYF	TGTGCCACAACCCGCCCGGCGGATGGATCGTCCTACGAGCAGTACTTC
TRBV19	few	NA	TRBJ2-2	CAPLRYGAQGPAGELFF	TGTGCCCCCCTTAGGTACGGGGCGCAGGGGCCCGCCGGGGAGCTGTTTTTT
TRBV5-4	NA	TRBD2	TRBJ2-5	CASSREDQETQYF	TGTGCCAGCAGCCGGGAGGACCAAGAGACCCAGTACTTC
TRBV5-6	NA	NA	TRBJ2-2	CASSWVGVVPGELFF	TGTGCCAGCAGCTGGGTGGGGGTAGTCCCCGGGGAGCTGTTTTTT
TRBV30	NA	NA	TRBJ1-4	CAWSDGVQGGMMFF	TGTGCCTGGAGTGACGGCGTTCAGGGCGGTATGATGTTTTTT
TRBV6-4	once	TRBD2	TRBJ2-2	CASSETLAGVGTGELFF	TGTGCCAGCAGTGAAACTCTAGCGGGAGTAGGTACCGGGGAGCTGTTTTTT
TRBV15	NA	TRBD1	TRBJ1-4	CATSELSGTGDEKLFF	TGTGCCACCAGCGAGCTCTCAGGGACAGGGGATGAAAAACTGTTTTTT
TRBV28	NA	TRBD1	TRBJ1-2	CASSLTQTGAVKGYTF	TGTGCCAGCAGCCTAACGCAAACAGGGGCCGTAAAAGGCTACACCTTC
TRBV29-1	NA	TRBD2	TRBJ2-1	CSVRWTSGNHEQFF	TGCAGCGTGCGATGGACTAGCGGGAATCATGAGCAGTTCTTC
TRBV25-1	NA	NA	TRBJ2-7	CASSENGDGGAYEQYF	TGTGCCAGCAGTGAAAATGGGGATGGTGGGGCCTACGAGCAGTACTTC
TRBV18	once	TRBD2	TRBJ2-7	CASSPVPSGTAYEQYF	TGTGCCAGCTCACCAGTTCCTAGCGGGACGGCCTACGAGCAGTACTTC
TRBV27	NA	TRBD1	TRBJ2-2	CASSPTGYTGELFF	TGTGCCAGCAGCCCGACAGGGTACACCGGGGAGCTGTTTTTT
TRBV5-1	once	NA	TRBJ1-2	CASSLGTSGYTF	TGCGCCAGCAGCCTGGGGACCTCCGGCTACACCTTC